This T cell receptor (beta chain) stems from a study of T cell responses to AZD1222 COVID-19 vaccine. General study results and limits: Most donors were white British, females outnumbered males, and clonal diversity was possibly underestimated.

Profiled with immunoSEQ multiplex PCR; TCRdb holds only in-frame clones, not every one. The sample lists around 150,000 clones; around 92% were seen once. Details on this clone: The antigen remains unidentified.

Pooling covered second doses at about 4 or about 12 weeks. The germline V gene has CDR1 SEHNR and CDR2 FQNEAQ (reference sequence). J was trimmed by 1 base and V by 5 bases; bases with no gene match: 4. CDR3 length equals 14 residues. The chain links TRBV7-9 to TRBJ1-1; the match to TRBD1 covers 7 bases. The sequence was obtained from an adult who received the AZD1222 COVID-19 vaccine. The starting material was peripheral blood, obtained 28 days after the second AZD1222 dose. DNA of the CDR3: TGTGCCAGCAGCCCGAGGACAGGGAACACTGAAGCTTTCTTT. Encoded protein: CASSPRTGNTEAFF. Together with reference TRBV7-9 and TRBJ1-1, the CDR3 gives the full variable domain: DTGVSQNPRHKITKRGQNVTFRCDPISEHNRLYWYRQTLGQGPEFLTYFQNEAQLEKSRLLSDRFSAERPKGSFSTLEIQRTEQGDSAMYLCASSPRTGNTEAFFGQGTRLTVV.